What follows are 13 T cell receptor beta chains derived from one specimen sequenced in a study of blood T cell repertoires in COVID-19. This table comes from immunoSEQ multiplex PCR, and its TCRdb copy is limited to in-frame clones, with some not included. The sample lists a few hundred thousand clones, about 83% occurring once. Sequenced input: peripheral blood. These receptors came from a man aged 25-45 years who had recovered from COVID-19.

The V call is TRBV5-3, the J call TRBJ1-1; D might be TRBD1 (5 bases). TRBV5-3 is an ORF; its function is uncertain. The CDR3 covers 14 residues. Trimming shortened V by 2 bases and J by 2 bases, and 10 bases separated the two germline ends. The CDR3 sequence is CARSFGGVNTEAFF. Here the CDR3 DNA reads TGTGCCAGAAGCTTCGGGGGGGTAAACACTGAAGCTTTCTTT.

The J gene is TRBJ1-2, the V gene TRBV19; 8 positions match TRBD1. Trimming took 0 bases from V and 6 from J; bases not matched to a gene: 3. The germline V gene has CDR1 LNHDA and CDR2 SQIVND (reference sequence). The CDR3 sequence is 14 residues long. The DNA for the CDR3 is TGTGCCAGTAGTATAGAAGCAGGGGGCCATGGCTACACCTTC. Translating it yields CASSIEAGGHGYTF.

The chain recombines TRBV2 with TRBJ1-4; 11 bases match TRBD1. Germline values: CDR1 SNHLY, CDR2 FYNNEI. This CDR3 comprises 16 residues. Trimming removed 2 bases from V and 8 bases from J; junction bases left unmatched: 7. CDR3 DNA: TGTGCCAGCAGTGAACCCTCCGGGACAGGGGGGGAAAAACTGTTTTTT. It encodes CASSEPSGTGGEKLFF.

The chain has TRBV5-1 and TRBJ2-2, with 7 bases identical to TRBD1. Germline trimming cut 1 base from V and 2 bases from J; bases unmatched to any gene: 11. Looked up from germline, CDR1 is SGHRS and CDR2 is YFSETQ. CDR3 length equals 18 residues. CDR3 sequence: CASSLFPGGLYNTGELFF. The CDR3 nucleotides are TGCGCCAGCAGCTTGTTCCCAGGGGGTTTGTATAACACCGGGGAGCTGTTTTTT.

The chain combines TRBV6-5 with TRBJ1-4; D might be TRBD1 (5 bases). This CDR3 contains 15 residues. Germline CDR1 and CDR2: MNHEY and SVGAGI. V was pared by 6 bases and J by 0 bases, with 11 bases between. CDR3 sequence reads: CASRRQGATNEKLFF. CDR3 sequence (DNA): TGTGCCAGCAGGCGCCAGGGTGCAACTAATGAAAAACTGTTTTTT.

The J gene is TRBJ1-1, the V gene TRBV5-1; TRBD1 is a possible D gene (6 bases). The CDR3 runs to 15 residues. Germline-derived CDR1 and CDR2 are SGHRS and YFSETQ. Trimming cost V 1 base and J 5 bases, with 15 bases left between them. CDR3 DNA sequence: TGCGCCAGCAGCTTGTTGGGCAGGGGCGAGACTGAAGCTTTCTTT. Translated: CASSLLGRGETEAFF.

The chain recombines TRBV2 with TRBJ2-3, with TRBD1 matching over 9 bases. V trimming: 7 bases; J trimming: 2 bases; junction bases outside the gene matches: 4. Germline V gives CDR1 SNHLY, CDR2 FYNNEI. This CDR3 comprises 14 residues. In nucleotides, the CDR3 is TGTGCCAGCAAACAGGGGGCCTCCACAGATACGCAGTATTTT. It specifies CASKQGASTDTQYF.

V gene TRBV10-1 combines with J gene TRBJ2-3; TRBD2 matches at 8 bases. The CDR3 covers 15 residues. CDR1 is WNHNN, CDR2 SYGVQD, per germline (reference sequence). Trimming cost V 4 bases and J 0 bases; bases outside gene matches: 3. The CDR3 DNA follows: TGCGCCAGCAGTGTAGCGGGGCCAAGCACAGATACGCAGTATTTT. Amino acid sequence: CASSVAGPSTDTQYF.

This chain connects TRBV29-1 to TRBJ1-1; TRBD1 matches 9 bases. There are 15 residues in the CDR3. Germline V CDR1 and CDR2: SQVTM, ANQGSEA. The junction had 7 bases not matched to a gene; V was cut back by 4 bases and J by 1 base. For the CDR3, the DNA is TGCAGCGTTGGAGGGACAGGGTATCCGAACACTGAAGCTTTCTTT. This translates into CSVGGTGYPNTEAFF.

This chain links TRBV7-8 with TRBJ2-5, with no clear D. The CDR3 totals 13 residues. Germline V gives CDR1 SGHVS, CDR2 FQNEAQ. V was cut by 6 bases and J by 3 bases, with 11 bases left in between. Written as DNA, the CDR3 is TGTGCCAGCAGGGCGACTGGCGAAGAGACCCAGTACTTC. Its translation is CASRATGEETQYF.

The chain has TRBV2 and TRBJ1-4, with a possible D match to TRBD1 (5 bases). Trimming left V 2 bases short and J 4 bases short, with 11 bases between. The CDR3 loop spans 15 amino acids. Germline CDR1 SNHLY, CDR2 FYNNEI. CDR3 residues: CASSERQTLNEKLFF. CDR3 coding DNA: TGTGCCAGCAGTGAAAGACAGACCCTTAATGAAAAACTGTTTTTT. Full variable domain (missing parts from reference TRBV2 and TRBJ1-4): EPEVTQTPSHQVTQMGQEVILRCVPISNHLYFYWYRQILGQKVEFLVSFYNNEISEKSEIFDDQFSVERPDGSNFTLKIRSTKLEDSAMYFCASSERQTLNEKLFFGSGTQLSVL.

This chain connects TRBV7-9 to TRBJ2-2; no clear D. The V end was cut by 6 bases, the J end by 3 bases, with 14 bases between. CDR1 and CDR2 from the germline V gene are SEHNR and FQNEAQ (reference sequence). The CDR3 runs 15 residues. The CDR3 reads CASRRPDTYTGELFF. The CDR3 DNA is TGTGCCAGCAGGAGGCCGGATACTTACACCGGGGAGCTGTTTTTT.

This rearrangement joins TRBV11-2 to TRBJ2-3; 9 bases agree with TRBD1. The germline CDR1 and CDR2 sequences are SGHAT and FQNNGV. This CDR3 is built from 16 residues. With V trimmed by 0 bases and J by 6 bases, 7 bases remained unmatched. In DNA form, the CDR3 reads TGTGCCAGCAGCTTAGAAGGGACAGGGCGGGGCGATACGCAGTATTTT. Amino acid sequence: CASSLEGTGRGDTQYF.